Presented here are 7 T cell receptor beta chains from one specimen sequenced in a study of T-cell reconstitution after alpha-beta-depleted transplantation in children. Preparing the TCRbeta library involved the use of unique molecular identifiers. TCRdb passed the PCR reads through MiXCR, listing each CDR3 protein once. The profile shows nearly 250,000 distinct CDR3 sequences, around 8% of them singletons. The sample in question was PBMCs, mostly from graft donor cells, obtained 180 days after TCRalphabeta/CD19-depleted stem cell transplant. The receptor source for this set is a male patient younger than 18 who had a stem cell transplant for acute lymphoblastic leukemia, so the T cells may come from the graft donor.

This clonotype came up many times. V gene TRBV21-1 combines with J gene TRBJ2-6; the table's D call TRBD2 went unverified against the DNA. TRBV21-1 has pseudogene status. This CDR3 has 17 residues. This CDR3 is CASRTSGLSSGANVLTF. Written as DNA, the CDR3 is TGTGCCAGCCGGACTAGCGGGCTTAGCTCTGGGGCCAACGTCCTGACTTTC.

This clonotype occurred many times. This chain connects TRBV12-3 or TRBV12-4 to TRBJ1-2; D gene uncertain. V was cut by 2 bases and J by 1 base, with 14 bases left in between. The CDR3 sequence is 16 residues long. CDR3 in DNA: TGTGCCAGCAGTTTACTTGGGTATCGGGATAACTATGGCTACACCTTC. Its protein product is CASSLLGYRDNYGYTF.

This clonotype has only a few counts. The V call is TRBV6-1, the J call TRBJ2-7; D call uncertain. This CDR3 is built from 15 residues. Germline loops: CDR1 MNHNS, CDR2 SASEGT. The V end was cut by 5 bases, the J end by 3 bases, with 17 bases between. The CDR3 protein is CASSPEQLRSYEQYF. DNA for the CDR3: TGTGCCAGCAGTCCCGAACAGCTCCGAAGCTACGAGCAGTACTTC.

This sequence joins TRBV6-2 or TRBV6-3 and TRBJ1-1, with D unclear. V was pared by 7 bases and J by 8 bases, with 20 bases between. Per germline, CDR1 MNHEY and CDR2 SVGEGT. This CDR3 contains 14 residues. CDR3 nucleotides: TGTGCCAGCACCGAGAGAGTGAACCCTCCAGAAGCTTTCTTT. It is translated as CASTERVNPPEAFF.

This clonotype was seen many times. V gene TRBV7-9 combines with J gene TRBJ2-1, with D possibly TRBD1 on 5 matching bases. V lost 3 bases, J lost 12 bases, and 12 bases lay in between. CDR1 and CDR2 (germline): SEHNR, FQNEAQ (reference sequence). The CDR3 spans 12 residues. The CDR3 loop is CASSFLEDMQFF. In DNA form, the CDR3 reads TGTGCCAGCAGCTTCCTCGAGGACATGCAGTTCTTC.

Ten or more counts support this clonotype. The gene calls are TRBV6-5 and TRBJ1-5, with D perhaps matching TRBD1 (6 bases). The CDR3 is 14 amino acids. Trimming left V 0 bases short and J 9 bases short, with 12 bases between. The germline V gene has CDR1 MNHEY and CDR2 SVGAGI. The CDR3 region is CASSYSRGGRPQHF. In DNA, the CDR3 is TGTGCCAGCAGTTACTCGAGGGGGGGGCGGCCCCAGCATTTT.

Concerning this clonotype itself: A much larger clone lies one base from this, so it may be a read error. The V gene is TRBV28, the J gene TRBJ2-2; a possible D gene is TRBD2 (5 bases). This CDR3 has 15 residues. V was cut by 7 bases and J by 6 bases, with 18 bases left in between. From germline, CDR1 is MDHEN and CDR2 SYDVKM. The CDR3 is CASTLRQGAAGELFF. The CDR3 DNA sequence: TGTGCCAGCACCCTTAGACAAGGAGCGGCCGGGGAGCTGTTTTTT.